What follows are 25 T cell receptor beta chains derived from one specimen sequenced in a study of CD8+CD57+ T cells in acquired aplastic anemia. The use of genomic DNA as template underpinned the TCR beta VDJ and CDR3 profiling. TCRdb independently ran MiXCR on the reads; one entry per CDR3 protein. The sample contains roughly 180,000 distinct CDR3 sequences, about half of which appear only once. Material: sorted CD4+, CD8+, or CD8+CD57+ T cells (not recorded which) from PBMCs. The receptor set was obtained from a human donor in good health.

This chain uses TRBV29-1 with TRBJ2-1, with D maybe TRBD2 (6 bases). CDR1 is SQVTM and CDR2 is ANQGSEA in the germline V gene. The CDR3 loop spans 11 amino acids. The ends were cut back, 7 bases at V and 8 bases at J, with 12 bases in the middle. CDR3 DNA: TGCAGCGGGAGGGCTATCTATGAGCAGTTCTTC. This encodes CSGRAIYEQFF.

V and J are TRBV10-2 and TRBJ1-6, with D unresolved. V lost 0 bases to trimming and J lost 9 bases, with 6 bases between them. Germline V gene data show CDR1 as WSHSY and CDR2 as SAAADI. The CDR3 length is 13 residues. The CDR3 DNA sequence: TGCGCCAGCAGTGAGTCGAGGGCTTCACCCCTCCACTTT. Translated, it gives CASSESRASPLHF.

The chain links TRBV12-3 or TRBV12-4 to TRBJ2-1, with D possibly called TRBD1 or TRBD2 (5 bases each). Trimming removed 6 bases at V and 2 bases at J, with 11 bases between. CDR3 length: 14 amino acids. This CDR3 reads CASSFGDPYNEQFF. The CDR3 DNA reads TGTGCCAGCAGCTTCGGGGACCCCTACAATGAGCAGTTCTTC.

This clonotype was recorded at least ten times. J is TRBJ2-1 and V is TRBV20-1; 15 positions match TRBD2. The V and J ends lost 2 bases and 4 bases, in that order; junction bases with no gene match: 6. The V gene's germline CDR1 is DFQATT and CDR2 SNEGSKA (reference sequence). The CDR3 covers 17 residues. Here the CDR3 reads CSARWTSGRAQYNEQFF. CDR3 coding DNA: TGCAGTGCTAGATGGACTAGCGGGAGGGCCCAGTACAATGAGCAGTTCTTC.

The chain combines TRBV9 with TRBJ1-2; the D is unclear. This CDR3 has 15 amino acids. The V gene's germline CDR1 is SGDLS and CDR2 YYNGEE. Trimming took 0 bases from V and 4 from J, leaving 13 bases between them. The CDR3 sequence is CASSVGVTMGYGYTF. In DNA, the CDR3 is TGTGCCAGCAGCGTAGGCGTTACCATGGGCTATGGCTACACCTTC. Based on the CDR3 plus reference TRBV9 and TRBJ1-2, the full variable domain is DSGVTQTPKHLITATGQRVTLRCSPRSGDLSVYWYQQSLDQGLQFLIQYYNGEERAKGNILERFSAQQFPDLHSELNLSSLELGDSALYFCASSVGVTMGYGYTFGSGTRLTVV.

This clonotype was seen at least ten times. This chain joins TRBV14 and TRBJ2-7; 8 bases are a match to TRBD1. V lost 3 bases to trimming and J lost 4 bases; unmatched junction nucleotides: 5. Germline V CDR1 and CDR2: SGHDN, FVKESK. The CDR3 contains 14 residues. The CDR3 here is CASSQRDRKYEQYF. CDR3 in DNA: TGTGCCAGCAGCCAGAGGGACAGGAAGTACGAGCAGTACTTC.

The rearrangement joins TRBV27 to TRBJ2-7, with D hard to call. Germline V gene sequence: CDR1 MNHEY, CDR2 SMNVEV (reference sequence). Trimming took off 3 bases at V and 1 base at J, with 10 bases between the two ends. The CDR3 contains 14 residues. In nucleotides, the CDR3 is TGTGCCAGCAGTTTGGGCGACGTATCCTACGAGCAGTACTTC. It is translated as CASSLGDVSYEQYF.

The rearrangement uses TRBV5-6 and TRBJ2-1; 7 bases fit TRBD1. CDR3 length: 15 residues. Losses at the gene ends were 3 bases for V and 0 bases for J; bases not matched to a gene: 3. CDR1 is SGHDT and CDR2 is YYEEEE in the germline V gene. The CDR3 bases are TGTGCCAGCAGCTCCTCAGGGGGCTCCTACAATGAGCAGTTCTTC. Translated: CASSSSGGSYNEQFF.

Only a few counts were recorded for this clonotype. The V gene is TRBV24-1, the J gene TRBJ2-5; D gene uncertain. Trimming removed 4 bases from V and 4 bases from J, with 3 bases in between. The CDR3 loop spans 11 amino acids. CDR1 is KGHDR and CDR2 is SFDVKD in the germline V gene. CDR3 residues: CATSEGETQYF. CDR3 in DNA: TGTGCCACCAGTGAGGGAGAGACCCAGTACTTC.

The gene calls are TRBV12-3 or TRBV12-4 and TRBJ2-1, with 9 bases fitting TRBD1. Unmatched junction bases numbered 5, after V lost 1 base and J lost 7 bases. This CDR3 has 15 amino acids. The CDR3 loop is CASSLDGTGINEQFF. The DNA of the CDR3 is TGTGCCAGCAGTTTAGACGGGACAGGGATAAATGAGCAGTTCTTC.

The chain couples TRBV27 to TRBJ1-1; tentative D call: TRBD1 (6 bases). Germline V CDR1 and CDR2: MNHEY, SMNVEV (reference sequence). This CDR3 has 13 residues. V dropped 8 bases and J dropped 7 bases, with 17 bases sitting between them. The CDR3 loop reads CASLPGTGFEAFF. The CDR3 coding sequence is TGTGCCAGCCTCCCAGGTACAGGGTTTGAAGCTTTCTTT.

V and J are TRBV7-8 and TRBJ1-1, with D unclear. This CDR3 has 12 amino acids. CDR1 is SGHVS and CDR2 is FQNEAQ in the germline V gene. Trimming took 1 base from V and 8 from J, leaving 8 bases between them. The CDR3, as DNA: TGTGCCAGCAGCTTAGTCGAGGGCGAAGCTTTCTTT. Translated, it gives CASSLVEGEAFF.

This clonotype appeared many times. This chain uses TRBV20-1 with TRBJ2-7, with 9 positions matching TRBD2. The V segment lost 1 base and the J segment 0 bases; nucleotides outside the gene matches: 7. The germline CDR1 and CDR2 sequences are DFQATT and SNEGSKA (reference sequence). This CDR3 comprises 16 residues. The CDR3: CSARGRAGGPSYEQYF. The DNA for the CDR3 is TGCAGTGCTAGAGGCCGAGCGGGAGGCCCCTCCTACGAGCAGTACTTC.

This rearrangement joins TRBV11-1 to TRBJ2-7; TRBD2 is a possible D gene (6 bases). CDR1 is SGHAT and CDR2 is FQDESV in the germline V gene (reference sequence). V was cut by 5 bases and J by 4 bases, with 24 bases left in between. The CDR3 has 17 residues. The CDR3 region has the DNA TGTGCCAGCAGCCTCGGACTATCTTATGGGGCCAATTACGAGCAGTACTTC. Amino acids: CASSLGLSYGANYEQYF.

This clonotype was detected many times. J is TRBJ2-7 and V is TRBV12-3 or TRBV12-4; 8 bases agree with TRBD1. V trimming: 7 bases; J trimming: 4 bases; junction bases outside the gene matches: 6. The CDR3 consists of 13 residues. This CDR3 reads CASTTWTGYEQYF. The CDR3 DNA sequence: TGTGCCAGCACCACTTGGACAGGGTACGAGCAGTACTTC.

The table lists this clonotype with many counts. The CDR3 nucleotides are TGTGCCAGCAGCCGGGACAGCGTTGCAACTAATGAAAAACTGTTTTTT. Translated, it gives CASSRDSVATNEKLFF. The chain carries TRBV14 and TRBJ1-4; 7 bases align to TRBD1. Germline CDR1 SGHDN, CDR2 FVKESK. V shed 4 bases, J shed 0 bases, and the junction held 5 bases outside the gene matches. The CDR3 contains 16 residues.

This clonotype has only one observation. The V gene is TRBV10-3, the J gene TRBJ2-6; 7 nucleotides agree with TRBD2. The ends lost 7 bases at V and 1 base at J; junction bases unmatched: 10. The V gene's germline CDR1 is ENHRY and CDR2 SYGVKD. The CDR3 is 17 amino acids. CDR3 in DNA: TGTGCCATCACCAAGGGAGGGCCAATTTCTGGGGCCAACGTCCTGACTTTC. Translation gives CAITKGGPISGANVLTF.

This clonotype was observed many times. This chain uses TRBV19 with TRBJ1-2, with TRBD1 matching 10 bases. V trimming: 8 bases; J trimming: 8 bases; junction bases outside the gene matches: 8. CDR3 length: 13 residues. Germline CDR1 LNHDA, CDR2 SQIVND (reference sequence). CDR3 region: CASSDRGSWGYTF. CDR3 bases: TGTGCCAGTTCGGACAGGGGGTCCTGGGGCTACACCTTC.

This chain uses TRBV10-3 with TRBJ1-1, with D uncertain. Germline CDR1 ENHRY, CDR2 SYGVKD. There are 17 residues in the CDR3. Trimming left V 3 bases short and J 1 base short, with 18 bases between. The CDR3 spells CAISESPREGGNTEAFF. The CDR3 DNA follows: TGTGCCATCAGTGAATCCCCCCGGGAGGGCGGGAACACTGAAGCTTTCTTT.

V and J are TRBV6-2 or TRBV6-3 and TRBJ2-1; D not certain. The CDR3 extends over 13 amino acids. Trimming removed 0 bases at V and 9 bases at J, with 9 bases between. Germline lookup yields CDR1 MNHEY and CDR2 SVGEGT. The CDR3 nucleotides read TGTGCCAGCAGTTACTCGACGGGTCGTGAGCAGTTCTTC. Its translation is CASSYSTGREQFF.

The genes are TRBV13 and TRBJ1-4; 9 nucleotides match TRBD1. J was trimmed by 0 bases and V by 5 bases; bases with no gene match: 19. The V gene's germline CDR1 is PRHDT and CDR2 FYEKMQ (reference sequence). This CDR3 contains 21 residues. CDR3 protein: CASSTLRGTGRRDTTNEKLFF. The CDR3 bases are TGTGCCAGCAGCACCCTTCGGGGGACAGGGAGGCGGGACACAACTAATGAAAAACTGTTTTTT.

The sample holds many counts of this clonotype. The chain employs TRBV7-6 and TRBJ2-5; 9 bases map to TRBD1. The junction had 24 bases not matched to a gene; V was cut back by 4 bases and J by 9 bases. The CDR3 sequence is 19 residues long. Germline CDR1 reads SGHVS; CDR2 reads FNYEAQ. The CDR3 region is CASSSHSGTGSAAVSAQYF. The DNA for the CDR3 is TGTGCCAGCAGCTCCCACTCCGGGACAGGGAGCGCCGCGGTATCGGCCCAGTACTTC.

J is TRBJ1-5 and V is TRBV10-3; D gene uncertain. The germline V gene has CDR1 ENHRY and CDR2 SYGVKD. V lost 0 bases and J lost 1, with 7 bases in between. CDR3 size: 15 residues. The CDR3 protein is CAISESGTSNQPQHF. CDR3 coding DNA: TGTGCCATCAGTGAGTCGGGAACCAGCAATCAGCCCCAGCATTTT.

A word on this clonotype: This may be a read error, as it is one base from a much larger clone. The CDR3 loop is CASGYAGDFAYEQYF. In nucleotides, the CDR3 is TGTGCCAGCGGTTACGCAGGGGACTTTGCCTACGAGCAGTACTTC. The rearrangement links TRBV6-5 to TRBJ2-7, with D perhaps assigned TRBD1 or TRBD2 (6 bases each). Germline V gene sequence: CDR1 MNHEY, CDR2 SVGAGI. This CDR3 spans 15 amino acids.

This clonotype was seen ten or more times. The CDR3 DNA sequence: TGCAGTGCCGGACAGGGTGGCTACACCTTC. It codes for CSAGQGGYTF. V usage is TRBV20-1 and J usage is TRBJ1-2, with 8 bases that match TRBD1. The J segment lost 7 bases and the V segment lost 6 bases, leaving 1 base of the junction unmatched. The germline gives CDR1 DFQATT, CDR2 SNEGSKA (reference sequence). The CDR3 covers 10 residues.